What follows are 27 T cell receptor beta chains derived from one specimen sequenced in a study of cytomegalovirus exposure and HLA in healthy donors. TCRdb keeps only in-frame clones here, not all; method: immunoSEQ multiplex PCR. This table holds 100,000 to 120,000 clones, approximately 90% found once. What was sequenced was PBMCs. The receptors come from a woman younger than 30 in good health and CMV-seropositive.

The rearrangement joins TRBV5-1 to TRBJ2-1; 8 positions match TRBD2. Germline-derived CDR1 and CDR2 are SGHRS and YFSETQ. The CDR3 has 14 residues. V shed 0 bases, J shed 10 bases, and the junction held 6 bases outside the gene matches. The CDR3 reads CASSLGSSGEEQFF. DNA of the CDR3: TGCGCCAGCAGCTTGGGTAGTAGCGGGGAAGAGCAGTTCTTC. The variable domain in full, with the rest retrieved from reference TRBV5-1 and TRBJ2-1, is KAGVTQTPRYLIKTRGQQVTLSCSPISGHRSVSWYQQTPGQGLQFLFEYFSETQRNKGNFPGRFSGRQFSNSRSEMNVSTLELGDSALYLCASSLGSSGEEQFFGPGTRLTVL.

This clone occurred once. V usage is TRBV19 and J usage is TRBJ2-1, with 7 nucleotides matching TRBD2. Losses at the gene ends were 5 bases for V and 9 bases for J; bases not matched to a gene: 10. The CDR3 extends over 14 amino acids. The germline gives CDR1 LNHDA, CDR2 SQIVND (reference sequence). The CDR3 is CASSPSGMVGEQFF. CDR3 nucleotide sequence: TGTGCCAGTAGTCCCAGCGGGATGGTAGGTGAGCAGTTCTTC.

This clone appeared a few times. The chain couples TRBV28 to TRBJ2-7, with a possible D match to TRBD2 (5 bases). Germline loops: CDR1 MDHEN, CDR2 SYDVKM. The CDR3 is made up of 12 amino acids. With 3 bases removed from V and 3 bases from J, the gap between germline ends came to 6 bases. Here the CDR3 reads CASSLGDYEQYF. CDR3 nucleotide sequence: TGTGCCAGCAGTTTGGGAGACTACGAGCAGTACTTC.

The gene calls are TRBV27 and TRBJ1-5; TRBD1 matches 10 bases. J lost 1 base, V lost 0 bases, and 6 bases had no gene match. Per germline, CDR1 MNHEY and CDR2 SMNVEV (reference sequence). This CDR3 has 18 residues. The CDR3 sequence is CASSLSSWDRGSNQPQHF. The DNA for the CDR3 is TGTGCCAGCAGTTTATCGTCTTGGGACAGGGGAAGCAATCAGCCCCAGCATTTT.

The chain combines TRBV28 with TRBJ2-6, with 8 positions matching TRBD1. V was pared by 3 bases and J by 3 bases, with 10 bases of the junction left unmatched. The length of the CDR3 is 18 residues. Looked up from germline, CDR1 is MDHEN and CDR2 is SYDVKM. CDR3 nucleotide sequence: TGTGCCAGCAGTTTCGACAGGGGCCCCCCTGTTGGGGCCAACGTCCTGACTTTC. This encodes CASSFDRGPPVGANVLTF. The whole variable domain, filled in from reference TRBV28 and TRBJ2-6, reads DVKVTQSSRYLVKRTGEKVFLECVQDMDHENMFWYRQDPGLGLRLIYFSYDVKMKEKGDIPEGYSVSREKKERFSLILESASTNQTSMYLCASSFDRGPPVGANVLTFGAGSRLTVL.

The chain carries TRBV5-1 and TRBJ2-7; D gene ambiguous. The CDR3 length is 15 residues. The germline V and J ends were trimmed by 0 bases and 0 bases, with 10 bases remaining between them. CDR1 SGHRS and CDR2 YFSETQ come from the germline V gene. CDR3 protein: CASSLDGWSSYEQYF. In nucleotides, the CDR3 is TGCGCCAGCAGCTTGGATGGGTGGAGCTCCTACGAGCAGTACTTC.

This chain uses TRBV12-5 with TRBJ2-1, with D possibly being TRBD2 (7 bases). The germline V gene encodes CDR1 LGHNT and CDR2 FRNRAP. V shed 2 bases and J shed 1 base, with 18 bases lying between them. CDR3 size: 18 residues. In DNA form, the CDR3 reads TGTGCTAGTGGTTTGCCAAGGGGGGGGATAGCATCCTACAATGAGCAGTTCTTC. Translation: CASGLPRGGIASYNEQFF. Complete variable domain (other parts from reference TRBV12-5 and TRBJ2-1): DARVTQTPRHKVTEMGQEVTMRCQPILGHNTVFWYRQTMMQGLELLAYFRNRAPLDDSGMPKDRFSAEMPDATLATLKIQPSEPRDSAVYFCASGLPRGGIASYNEQFFGPGTRLTVL.

The CDR3 sequence: CASSHLGQGGKNIQYF. The CDR3 coding sequence is TGCGCCAGCAGCCATTTGGGACAGGGGGGCAAAAACATTCAGTACTTC. The gene calls are TRBV4-1 and TRBJ2-4, with 11 bases identical to TRBD1. The CDR3 extends over 16 amino acids. Looked up from germline, CDR1 is MGHRA and CDR2 is YSYEKL. With V trimmed by 3 bases and J by 3 bases, 4 bases remained unmatched.

This rearrangement joins TRBV7-9 to TRBJ2-2; maybe TRBD1 (6 bases). Germline values: CDR1 SEHNR, CDR2 FQNEAQ (reference sequence). The V end was cut by 1 base, the J end by 6 bases, with 12 bases between. The CDR3 is 15 residues long. CDR3 nucleotide sequence: TGTGCCAGCAGCTTAGTCCCCACAGGGTCCGGGGAGCTGTTTTTT. Encoded protein: CASSLVPTGSGELFF.

This sequence joins TRBV15 and TRBJ2-5; TRBD2 matches 7 bases. The V gene's germline CDR1 is LNHNV and CDR2 YYDKDF (reference sequence). Trimming cost V 1 base and J 2 bases; bases outside gene matches: 13. This CDR3 is built from 18 residues. In nucleotides, the CDR3 is TGTGCCACCAGCAGAGTCGGCCCGTCCCAGGGAGGGCAAGAGACCCAGTACTTC. Translated, it gives CATSRVGPSQGGQETQYF.

The V gene is TRBV27, the J gene TRBJ1-1, with 9 bases identical to TRBD1. The CDR3 runs 15 residues. From germline, CDR1 is MNHEY and CDR2 SMNVEV (reference sequence). With V trimmed by 4 bases and J by 7 bases, 10 bases remained unmatched. The CDR3 nucleotides are TGTGCCAGCAGTTCGTGGGCGGGGACAGGGTTTGAAGCTTTCTTT. This translates into CASSSWAGTGFEAFF.

The V and J genes are TRBV5-6 and TRBJ1-1, with D perhaps matching TRBD1 (6 bases). The germline V gene encodes CDR1 SGHDT and CDR2 YYEEEE. V lost 4 bases and J lost 1, with 11 bases in between. The length of the CDR3 is 14 residues. CDR3 in DNA: TGTGCCAGCAGCGATTCGGGACAGAACACTGAAGCTTTCTTT. Protein product: CASSDSGQNTEAFF.

The chain employs TRBV11-3 and TRBJ2-3, with TRBD2 identical over 14 bases. Germline CDR1 reads SGHNT; CDR2 reads YENEEA. This CDR3 has 18 amino acids. J was trimmed by 0 bases and V by 1 base; bases with no gene match: 3. The CDR3 nucleotides read TGTGCCAGCAGCTTAGGGACTAGCGGGGGGTCTAGCACAGATACGCAGTATTTT. It codes for CASSLGTSGGSSTDTQYF.

This clone was counted between two and nine times. The chain links TRBV6-1 to TRBJ2-7, with D tentatively TRBD2 (6 bases). Germline CDR1 is MNHNS and CDR2 is SASEGT. Trimming removed 1 base at V and 1 base at J, with 11 bases between. This CDR3 has 15 amino acids. CDR3 in DNA: TGTGCCAGCAGTGAAGTCGGGGGATCGTCCTACGAGCAGTACTTC. Protein: CASSEVGGSSYEQYF.

The chain has TRBV19 and TRBJ2-5, with a tentative D call TRBD2 (6 bases). In germline, CDR1 is LNHDA, CDR2 SQIVND (reference sequence). The CDR3 consists of 14 residues. With 3 bases removed from V and 9 bases from J, the gap between germline ends came to 17 bases. The CDR3 reads CASSIGHGTWAQYF. DNA of the CDR3: TGTGCCAGTAGTATTGGCCACGGGACTTGGGCCCAGTACTTC.

J is TRBJ2-1 and V is TRBV7-3, with TRBD2 matching over 10 bases. The CDR3 length is 15 residues. The V gene's germline CDR1 is SGHTA and CDR2 FQGTGA. Trimming removed 2 bases from V and 3 bases from J; junction bases left unmatched: 1. The CDR3 loop reads CASSLSSGGYNEQFF. CDR3 nucleotide sequence: TGTGCCAGCAGCTTATCTAGCGGGGGCTACAATGAGCAGTTCTTC.

The V call is TRBV7-9, the J call TRBJ1-2, with D hard to call. The CDR3 totals 13 residues. Germline V gene lookup returns CDR1 SEHNR and CDR2 FQNEAQ (reference sequence). V was pared by 6 bases and J by 2 bases, with 10 bases between. CDR3 amino acids: CASSERENYGYTF. CDR3 nucleotides: TGTGCCAGCAGTGAGAGAGAGAACTATGGCTACACCTTC.

This rearrangement joins TRBV7-8 to TRBJ2-1; TRBD2 aligns across 11 bases. CDR1 is SGHVS and CDR2 is FQNEAQ in the germline V gene. Trimming removed 5 bases from V and 6 bases from J; junction bases left unmatched: 12. The CDR3 covers 17 residues. The CDR3 nucleotides are TGTGCCAGCAGCCTTAGACTACTAGCGGGAGATGGCAATGAGCAGTTCTTC. This encodes CASSLRLLAGDGNEQFF.

The chain's CDR3 is CASSLGAASNQPQHF. The CDR3 region has the DNA TGCGCCAGCAGCTTGGGGGCTGCCAGCAATCAGCCCCAGCATTTT. The J gene is TRBJ1-5, the V gene TRBV5-1, with D unresolved. The CDR3 covers 15 residues. Germline V lookup: CDR1 SGHRS, CDR2 YFSETQ. Trimming took 0 bases from V and 1 from J, leaving 8 bases between them.

This rearrangement joins TRBV7-6 to TRBJ2-3, with 16 bases fitting TRBD2. Germline values: CDR1 SGHVS, CDR2 FNYEAQ. V lost 3 bases and J lost 0; bases outside the gene matches: 12. The CDR3 consists of 21 residues. CDR3 region: CASSFPGTGTSGRASTDTQYF. The CDR3 region has the DNA TGTGCCAGCAGCTTCCCAGGAACCGGGACTAGCGGGAGGGCCAGCACAGATACGCAGTATTTT. Filled out from reference TRBV7-6 and TRBJ2-3, the complete variable domain reads GAGVSQSPRYKVTKRGQDVALRCDPISGHVSLYWYRQALGQGPEFLTYFNYEAQQDKSGLPNDRFSAERPEGSISTLTIQRTEQRDSAMYRCASSFPGTGTSGRASTDTQYFGPGTRLTVL.

The chain joins TRBV9 to TRBJ2-7, with 11 bases fitting TRBD1. Germline CDR1 reads SGDLS; CDR2 reads YYNGEE. This CDR3 region has 14 residues. V was clipped by 3 bases and J by 7 bases; unmatched bases: 6. This chain's CDR3 is CASSEGTGGREQYF. DNA of the CDR3: TGTGCCAGCAGCGAGGGGACAGGGGGTCGGGAGCAGTACTTC.

The chain links TRBV5-1 to TRBJ2-7; 8 nucleotides agree with TRBD1. The length of the CDR3 is 14 residues. With V trimmed by 0 bases and J by 6 bases, 5 bases remained unmatched. From germline, CDR1 is SGHRS and CDR2 YFSETQ. As DNA, the CDR3 is TGCGCCAGCAGCTTGGTGGCAGGGGGCGGCGAGCAGTACTTC. Translated, it gives CASSLVAGGGEQYF.

This clone was observed a few times. This sequence joins TRBV2 and TRBJ1-2; D call uncertain. The CDR3 extends over 10 amino acids. Per germline, CDR1 SNHLY and CDR2 FYNNEI. V was shortened by 10 bases and J by 5 bases, with 8 bases between the two germline ends. The CDR3 sequence: CATRSYGYTF. The CDR3 coding sequence is TGTGCCACCCGGTCATATGGCTACACCTTC.

The chain is built from TRBV15 and TRBJ2-3, with 8 bases fitting TRBD1. From germline, CDR1 is LNHNV and CDR2 YYDKDF (reference sequence). This CDR3 contains 15 residues. With 5 bases clipped from V and 6 bases from J, the junction kept 10 bases outside the gene matches. CDR3 protein: CATSGGSQGADTQYF. CDR3 coding DNA: TGTGCCACCAGCGGCGGGTCGCAGGGGGCGGATACGCAGTATTTT.

V gene TRBV20-1 combines with J gene TRBJ1-2; D ambiguous. Germline CDR1 DFQATT, CDR2 SNEGSKA (reference sequence). This CDR3 is 11 amino acids long. Trimming shortened V by 6 bases and J by 6 bases, and 11 bases separated the two germline ends. CDR3 bases: TGCAGTGCCGAACAGCAAGATGGCTACACCTTC. This codes for CSAEQQDGYTF.

V usage is TRBV15 and J usage is TRBJ2-5, with TRBD2 matching 16 bases. J was trimmed by 5 bases and V by 3 bases; bases with no gene match: 6. The CDR3 contains 17 residues. CDR1 is LNHNV and CDR2 is YYDKDF in the germline V gene (reference sequence). CDR3 sequence reads: CATSRGTSGGASETQYF. The DNA for the CDR3 is TGTGCCACCAGCAGGGGGACTAGCGGGGGGGCCTCGGAGACCCAGTACTTC. Looking up the rest from reference TRBV15 and TRBJ2-5 gives the full variable domain: DAMVIQNPRYQVTQFGKPVTLSCSQTLNHNVMYWYQQKSSQAPKLLFHYYDKDFNNEADTPDNFQSRRPNTSFCFLDIRSPGLGDTAMYLCATSRGTSGGASETQYFGPGTRLLVL.

The chain combines TRBV10-3 with TRBJ2-3, with 12 positions matching TRBD1. The CDR3 consists of 16 residues. J lost 2 bases, V lost 5 bases, and 5 bases had no gene match. Germline CDR1 is ENHRY and CDR2 is SYGVKD. CDR3 DNA: TGTGCCATCAGTACCGGGACAGGGGGCCTCACAGATACGCAGTATTTT. Encoded protein: CAISTGTGGLTDTQYF.